This T cell receptor beta chain was captured by sequencing in a study of beta chain features in type 1 diabetes. This clone was seen more than once but under ten times. As every portion of the isolated RNA was reverse transcribed, the sequencing read expressed TCRB transcripts. Libraries were prepared by immunoSEQ multiplex PCR; TCRdb keeps only in-frame clonotypes and omits some of them. The sample consists of about 260,000 clones, around 65% of them appearing once. Per the germline V gene, CDR1 is MGHDK and CDR2 is SYGVNS. The CDR3 length is 14 residues. The V end lost 5 bases, the J end lost 10 bases, and 15 bases lay between the germline ends.

This receptor was identified in a man aged 30 to 39 in good health. The source material was naive CD4+ T cells from blood. The V and J genes are TRBV25-1 and TRBJ1-6, with D perhaps matching TRBD1 (6 bases). The CDR3 DNA reads as TGTGCCAGCAGTTCTCTCGGGGGCGGCTCACCCCTCCACTTT. Its protein is CASSSLGGGSPLHF.